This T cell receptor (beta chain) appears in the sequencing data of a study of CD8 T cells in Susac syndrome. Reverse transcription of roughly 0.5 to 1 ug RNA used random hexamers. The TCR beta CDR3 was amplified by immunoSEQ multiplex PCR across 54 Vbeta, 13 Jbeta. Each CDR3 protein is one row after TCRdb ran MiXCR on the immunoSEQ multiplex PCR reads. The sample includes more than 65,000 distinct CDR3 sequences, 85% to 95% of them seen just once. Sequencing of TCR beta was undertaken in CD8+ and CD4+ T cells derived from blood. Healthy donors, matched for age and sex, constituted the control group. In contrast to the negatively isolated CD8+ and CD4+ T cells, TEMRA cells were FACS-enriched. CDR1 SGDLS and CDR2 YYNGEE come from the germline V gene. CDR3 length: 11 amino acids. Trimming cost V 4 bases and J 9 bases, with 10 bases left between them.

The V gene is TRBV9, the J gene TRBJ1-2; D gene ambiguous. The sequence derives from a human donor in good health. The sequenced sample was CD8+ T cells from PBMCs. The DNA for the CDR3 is TGTGCCAGCAGCCCCCTTACGAGCTACACCTTC. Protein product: CASSPLTSYTF.